This T cell receptor beta chain was sequenced for a study of T cell repertoires in cytomegalovirus infection. For the study at large: Peptides in the study included HLA-C-restricted and HLA-B-restricted CMV epitopes. It was the public TCR beta signatures that indicated both CMV infection and matching HLA type.

The V end lost 5 bases, the J end lost 1 base, and 17 bases lay between the germline ends. Germline CDR1 SEHNR, CDR2 FQNEAQ (reference sequence). CDR3 length equals 16 residues. Broader study findings: Adding up the frequency of public TCR beta families identified people who carried CMV plus the relevant HLA. There were HLA-C-restricted CMV-specific TCR beta clonotypes dominating the ex vivo response.

About this clonotype itself: The antigen remains unidentified.

TCRdb fed the reads into MiXCR, producing one record per CDR3 protein. The sample holds about 920,000 distinct CDR3 sequences, approximately 31% seen once. The rearrangement joins TRBV7-9 to TRBJ1-2, with D perhaps matching TRBD1 (6 bases). This material consisted of cultured CD8+ T cells from PBMCs, taken from culture after CMV antigen stimulation. The clonotype comes from a human donor in good health (CMV status not recorded). Some clones in this sample may be carry-over from other donors' samples. The CDR3 region is CASSPEEQGVNYGYTF. The CDR3 nucleotides read TGTGCCAGCAGCCCCGAGGAACAGGGAGTTAACTATGGCTACACCTTC.